This T cell receptor beta chain was captured by sequencing in a study of blood T cell repertoires in COVID-19. About the research overall: The United States, Italy and Spain were the sources of the acute and convalescent COVID-19 samples. In each case, the material was cDNA or gDNA derived from T cells, B-cell-depleted T cells, or PBMCs.

Germline loops: CDR1 DFQATT, CDR2 SNEGSKA (reference sequence). Trimming took off 3 bases at V and 9 bases at J, with 12 bases between the two ends. CDR3 length: 12 residues. In the authors' workflow: Estimation of nucleated cell counts was performed using reference gene primer amplification. Libraries were prepared by immunoSEQ multiplex PCR; TCRdb keeps only in-frame clonotypes and omits some of them. The V and J calls and clone size come from that table; D and trimming were worked out from the DNA. Here the sample spans about 250,000 clones, about 86% being singletons. V usage is TRBV20-1 and J usage is TRBJ2-1; D remains unclear. This TCR was sampled from a man older than 75 with acute or convalescent COVID-19. Source material: peripheral blood. The CDR3 region has the DNA TGCAGTGCTAGTGACACTCGGGTTGAGCAGTTCTTC. Its translation: CSASDTRVEQFF.